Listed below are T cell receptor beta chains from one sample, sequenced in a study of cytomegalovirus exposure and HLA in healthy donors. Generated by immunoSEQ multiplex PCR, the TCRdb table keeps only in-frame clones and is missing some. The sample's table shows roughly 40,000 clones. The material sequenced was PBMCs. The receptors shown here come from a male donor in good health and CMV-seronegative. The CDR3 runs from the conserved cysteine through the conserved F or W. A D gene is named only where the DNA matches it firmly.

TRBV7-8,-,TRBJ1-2,TGTGCCAGCAGCCGAGCCGGGACTTTTTATGGCTACACCTTC,CASSRAGTFYGYTF
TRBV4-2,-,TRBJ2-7,TGTGCCAGCAGCCAGCTATCGGGTAGCTCCTACGAGCAGTACTTC,CASSQLSGSSYEQYF
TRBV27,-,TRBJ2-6,TGTGCCAGCAGTTTAAGATGGCCCCGCTCTGGGGCCAACGTCCTGACTTTC,CASSLRWPRSGANVLTF
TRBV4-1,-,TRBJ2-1,TGCGCCAGCAGCCAAGTGAATCTAGTCTCCTACAATGAGCAGTTCTTC,CASSQVNLVSYNEQFF
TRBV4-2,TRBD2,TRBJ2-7,TGTGCCAGCAGCCAGGGGACTAGCTTTTACGAGCAGTACTTC,CASSQGTSFYEQYF
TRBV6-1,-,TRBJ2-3,TGTGCCAGCGACCGGGATAGCACAGATACGCAGTATTTT,CASDRDSTDTQYF
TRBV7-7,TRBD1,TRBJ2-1,TGTGCCAGCAGCCTTAGTACCTGGGACAGCGGTGAGCAGTTCTTC,CASSLSTWDSGEQFF
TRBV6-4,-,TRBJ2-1,TGTGCCAGCAGTGACTCGCCTGGGGGGTACAATGAGCAGTTCTTC,CASSDSPGGYNEQFF
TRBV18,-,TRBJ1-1,TGTGCCAGCTCACTTGGAGAGAACACTGAAGCTTTCTTT,CASSLGENTEAFF
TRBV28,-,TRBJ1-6,TGTGCCAGCAGACGTGGCGGGGCACCCCTCCACTTT,CASRRGGAPLHF
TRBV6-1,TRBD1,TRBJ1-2,TGTGCCAGCAGCGAGACAGGGGGCATTGGCTACACCTTC,CASSETGGIGYTF
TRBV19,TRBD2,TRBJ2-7,TGTGCCAGTACCCTCGGACTAGCGGGAGACGAGCAGTACTTC,CASTLGLAGDEQYF
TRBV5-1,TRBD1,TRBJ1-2,TGCGCCAGCAGCATGAGGACAGGCTATGGCTACACCTTC,CASSMRTGYGYTF
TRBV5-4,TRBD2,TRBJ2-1,TGTGCCAGCAGCACGGGACTAGCGGGACCCGCCAATGAGCAGTTCTTC,CASSTGLAGPANEQFF
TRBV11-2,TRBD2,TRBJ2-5,TGTGCCAGCAGCCCGGGGGCGGGGACTAGCGGGATTATAGAGACCCAGTACTTC,CASSPGAGTSGIIETQYF
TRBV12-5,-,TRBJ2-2,TGTGCTAGTGAGGCTTCGGTGAGGCCGGACACCGGGGAGCTGTTTTTT,CASEASVRPDTGELFF
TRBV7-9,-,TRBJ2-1,TGTGCCAGAGGTTACTCCGGCGGGATAAATGAGCAGTTCTTC,CARGYSGGINEQFF
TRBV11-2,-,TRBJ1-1,TGTGCCAGCAGCTTAAGACCTCAGGGTGGCCTTAACATGAACACTGAAGCTTTCTTT,CASSLRPQGGLNMNTEAFF
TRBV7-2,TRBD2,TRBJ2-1,TGTGCCAGCAGCTTAGCGAGTACAGCGGGGTACTACAATGAGCAGTTCTTC,CASSLASTAGYYNEQFF
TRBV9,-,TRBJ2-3,TGTGCCAGCAGCGAAAGCGGGCTTGGAGATACGCAGTATTTT,CASSESGLGDTQYF
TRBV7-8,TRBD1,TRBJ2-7,TGTGCCAGCAGACAAAAGCCGGGACAGAAGTCCTACGAGCAGTACTTC,CASRQKPGQKSYEQYF
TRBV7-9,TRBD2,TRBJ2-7,TGTGCCAGCAGCTTAGGATTAGCGGGAGATAAATCGTACGAGCAGTACTTC,CASSLGLAGDKSYEQYF
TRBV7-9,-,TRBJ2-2,TGTGCCAGCAGCACGACTAGTCTTACGAACACCGGGGAGCTGTTTTTT,CASSTTSLTNTGELFF
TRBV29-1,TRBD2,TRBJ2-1,TGCAGCTCCTACGGGCCTAGCGGGACTGAGCAGTTCTTC,CSSYGPSGTEQFF
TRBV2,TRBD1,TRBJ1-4,TGTGCCAGCAGGGACAAAACAGGGGGGCGCGAAAAACTGTTTTTT,CASRDKTGGREKLFF
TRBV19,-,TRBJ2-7,TGTGCCAGTAGCCCAGGGCGCAGTCTAGGCCTAGGGCGGTCCACCCCCTACGAGCAGTACTTC,CASSPGRSLGLGRSTPYEQYF
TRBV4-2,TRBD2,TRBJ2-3,TGTGCCAGCAGCCAAGAAGGAGCGGCCGGGGGGGGTACGCAGTATTTT,CASSQEGAAGGGTQYF
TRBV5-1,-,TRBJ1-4,TGCGCCAGCAGCAAAGATGGGGGCGGAACCCGTAATGAAAAACTGTTTTTT,CASSKDGGGTRNEKLFF
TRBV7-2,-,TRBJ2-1,TGTGCCAGCAGCTCAGACAGGAGGAACGATATTGAGCAGTTCTTC,CASSSDRRNDIEQFF